The present T cell receptor (beta chain) was sequenced within a study of blood T cells in healthy people across ages. The study's findings and limits: Samples with more naive T cells showed higher observed beta diversity.

For the second PCR, which ran for roughly 6 to 12 cycles, a sample-barcoded 5' primer and a J-beta primer mix were used. TCRdb processed the 5' RACE reads anew with MiXCR; each CDR3 protein has one entry. Among approximately 820,000 distinct CDR3 sequences listed, 40% to 50% were seen once. This clonotype came up a few times. Its antigen remains unknown. This CDR3 spans 14 amino acids. The V gene's germline CDR1 is MDHEN and CDR2 SYDVKM. V was clipped by 6 bases and J by 2 bases, with 13 bases between them. Specimen: blood. V usage is TRBV28 and J usage is TRBJ2-5; possible D gene TRBD1, 5 bases. The receptor's source is a man between 60 and 75 years old in good health. The CDR3 nucleotides are TGTGCCAGCAGATCTATACCAGGGCAAGAGACCCAGTACTTC. Translation: CASRSIPGQETQYF.